The 8 T cell receptor beta chains below all came from one sample that was sequenced in a study (dated by TCRdb to the mid-2010s). Libraries were built with RT-PCR. The sequencer was an Illumina MiSeq. The raw public reads went through TCRdb reprocessing: fastp at Q25, MiXCR clone calling, in-frame beta chains kept. Each CDR3 protein gets just one entry, which takes the most common genes and DNA from the rows behind it. This sample gives 550,000 to 750,000 distinct CDR3 sequences in total; approximately 15% of them show up just once. Roughly 3.6% of the sample belongs to the ten largest clones. The specimen was memory CD4+ T cells from blood. The receptor set was obtained from a female donor in good health, serving as a healthy control.

The chain recombines TRBV20-1 with TRBJ2-1; maybe TRBD2 (5 bases). This CDR3 contains 14 residues. V was shortened by 4 bases and J by 0 bases, with 10 bases between the two germline ends. Germline V CDR1 and CDR2: DFQATT, SNEGSKA (reference sequence). CDR3 region: CSANSAASYNEQFF. The CDR3 DNA reads as TGCAGTGCTAACTCAGCGGCCTCCTACAATGAGCAGTTCTTC.

This clonotype has ten or more counts. This rearrangement joins TRBV12-3 or TRBV12-4 to TRBJ2-3; possibly TRBD1 or TRBD2 for D (7 bases each). The CDR3 loop spans 12 amino acids. V was pared by 8 bases and J by 5 bases, with 11 bases between. The CDR3 protein is CASSGGEDTQYF. The CDR3 DNA is TGTGCCAGCTCAGGGGGGGAAGATACGCAGTATTTT.

In this sample, this clonotype turned up many times. The chain joins TRBV4-1 to TRBJ2-5, with D perhaps assigned TRBD1 or TRBD2 (5 bases each). The CDR3 consists of 15 residues. The V gene's germline CDR1 is MGHRA and CDR2 YSYEKL. Trimming cost V 1 base and J 8 bases, with 17 bases left between them. CDR3 protein: CASSQAGTSSPTQYF. As DNA, the CDR3 is TGCGCCAGCAGCCAAGCCGGGACCTCCAGTCCAACCCAGTACTTC.

The rearrangement links TRBV5-1 to TRBJ1-2; D unclear. CDR1 is SGHRS, CDR2 YFSETQ, per germline. The CDR3 is 14 amino acids. V lost 2 bases to trimming and J lost 4 bases, with 12 bases between them. The CDR3 DNA follows: TGCGCCAGCAGCTTAGGCGGCCGGTCCTATGGCTACACCTTC. Translating gives CASSLGGRSYGYTF.

The table lists this clonotype with many counts. This chain links TRBV4-1 with TRBJ2-7; TRBD2 matches at 13 bases. Germline CDR1 reads MGHRA; CDR2 reads YSYEKL. CDR3 length equals 15 residues. V shed 3 bases, J shed 5 bases, and the junction held 4 bases outside the gene matches. The DNA for the CDR3 is TGCGCCAGCAGCCACGCGGGACTAGCGGGAAACGAGCAGTACTTC. This codes for CASSHAGLAGNEQYF.

The rearrangement joins TRBV12-3 or TRBV12-4 to TRBJ1-5; 8 bases map to TRBD1. Trimming took 0 bases from V and 6 from J; bases not matched to a gene: 10. The CDR3 runs 17 residues. The CDR3, as DNA: TGTGCCAGCAGTTTAGCCGGTGACAGGGGCGGAAGTCAGCCCCAGCATTTT. Its translation is CASSLAGDRGGSQPQHF.

V is TRBV6-6 and J is TRBJ1-1; no clear D gene. The CDR3 is 15 residues long. CDR1 is MNHNY, CDR2 SVGAGI, per germline (reference sequence). Trimming took off 2 bases at V and 0 bases at J, with 10 bases between the two ends. DNA for the CDR3: TGTGCCAGCAGTTACCCTGTACCCTTGAACACTGAAGCTTTCTTT. The encoded protein is CASSYPVPLNTEAFF.

This clonotype was counted between two and nine times. A much larger clone lies a single base off, so this may be a read error. The chain employs TRBV6-5 and TRBJ1-2; 7 bases line up with TRBD1. The CDR3 contains 13 residues. The germline V gene encodes CDR1 MNHEY and CDR2 SVGAGI. The CDR3, as DNA: TGTGCCAGCAGTCGGGACAGTAACTATGGCTACGCCTTC. Protein sequence: CASSRDSNYGYAF.